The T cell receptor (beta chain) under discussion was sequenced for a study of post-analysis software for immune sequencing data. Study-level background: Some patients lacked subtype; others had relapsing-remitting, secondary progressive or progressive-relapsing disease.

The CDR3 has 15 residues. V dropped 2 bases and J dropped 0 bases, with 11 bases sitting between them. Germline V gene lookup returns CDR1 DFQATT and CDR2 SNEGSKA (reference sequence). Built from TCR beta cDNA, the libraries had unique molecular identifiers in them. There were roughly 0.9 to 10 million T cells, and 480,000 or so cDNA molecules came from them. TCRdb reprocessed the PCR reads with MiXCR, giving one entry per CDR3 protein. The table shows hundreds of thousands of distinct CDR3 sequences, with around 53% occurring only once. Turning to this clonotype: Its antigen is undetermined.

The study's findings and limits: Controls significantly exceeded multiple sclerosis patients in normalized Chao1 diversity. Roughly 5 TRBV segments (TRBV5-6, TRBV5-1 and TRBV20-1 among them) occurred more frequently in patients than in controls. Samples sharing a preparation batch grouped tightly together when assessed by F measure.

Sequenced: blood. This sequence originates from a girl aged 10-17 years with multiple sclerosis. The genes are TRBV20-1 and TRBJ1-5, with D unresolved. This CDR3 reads CSARSAAPSNQPQHF. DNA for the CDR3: TGCAGTGCTAGATCTGCGGCTCCTAGCAATCAGCCCCAGCATTTT.